This entry lists 25 T cell receptor beta chains sequenced from one sample in a study of blood T cell repertoires in COVID-19. Repertoires were generated with immunoSEQ multiplex PCR, while TCRdb's copy carries only in-frame clones and drops some. Of approximately 170,000 clones listed, roughly four fifths are singletons. Material: peripheral blood. The receptors were sampled from a man in his 60s with active or convalescent COVID-19.

The V gene is TRBV18, the J gene TRBJ1-1; TRBD1 aligns across 8 bases. The V segment lost 3 bases and the J segment 4 bases; nucleotides outside the gene matches: 4. CDR1 and CDR2 from the germline V gene are KGHSH and LQKENI. CDR3 length: 14 amino acids. CDR3 coding DNA: TGTGCCAGCTCACCGACAGGGGACGCCACTGAAGCTTTCTTT. This gives the protein CASSPTGDATEAFF. The whole variable domain, filled in from reference TRBV18 and TRBJ1-1, reads NAGVMQNPRHLVRRRGQEARLRCSPMKGHSHVYWYRQLPEEGLKFMVYLQKENIIDESGMPKERFSAEFPKEGPSILRIQQVVRGDSAAYFCASSPTGDATEAFFGQGTRLTVV.

The rearrangement links TRBV7-2 to TRBJ2-6; a weak D match, TRBD1 (5 bases). CDR1 and CDR2 from the germline V gene are SGHTA and FQGNSA. This CDR3 has 16 residues. The V and J ends lost 5 bases and 4 bases respectively, with 15 bases between them. Here the CDR3 DNA reads TGTGCCAGCAGCGCAGGGTTGGGTACCGGGGCCAACGTCCTGACTTTC. It yields the protein CASSAGLGTGANVLTF.

This clone was detected only once. The V call is TRBV5-1, the J call TRBJ2-5; perhaps TRBD1 as D (6 bases). V dropped 1 base and J dropped 2 bases, with 9 bases sitting between them. This CDR3 is 14 amino acids long. CDR1 is SGHRS, CDR2 YFSETQ, per germline. The CDR3 here is CASSLFRGQETQYF. CDR3 DNA: TGCGCCAGCAGCTTGTTTAGGGGGCAAGAGACCCAGTACTTC.

V gene TRBV5-1 combines with J gene TRBJ2-7, with TRBD1 identical over 9 bases. This CDR3 is 15 amino acids long. V shed 4 bases, J shed 4 bases, and the junction held 9 bases outside the gene matches. The germline CDR1 and CDR2 sequences are SGHRS and YFSETQ. The CDR3 DNA follows: TGCGCCAGCAGCCCTAACCCGGGACAGGGTTACGAGCAGTACTTC. It translates to CASSPNPGQGYEQYF.

The gene calls are TRBV16 and TRBJ2-7; D is perhaps TRBD1 (5 bases). Trimming took 0 bases from V and 5 from J, leaving 14 bases between them. CDR3 size: 15 residues. In germline, CDR1 is KGHSY, CDR2 FQNENV. The CDR3 coding sequence is TGTGCCAGCAGCCAATCAATCCAGGGTACTAACGAGCAGTACTTC. This gives the protein CASSQSIQGTNEQYF. Full variable domain (missing parts from reference TRBV16 and TRBJ2-7): GEEVAQTPKHLVRGEGQKAKLYCAPIKGHSYVFWYQQVLKNEFKFLISFQNENVFDETGMPKERFSAKCLPNSPCSLEIQATKLEDSAVYFCASSQSIQGTNEQYFGPGTRLTVT.

The chain employs TRBV27 and TRBJ1-1; D possibly corresponds to TRBD1 (6 bases). The CDR3 is 15 residues long. The V gene's germline CDR1 is MNHEY and CDR2 SMNVEV (reference sequence). Trimming took 3 bases from V and 2 from J, leaving 13 bases between them. CDR3 loop: CASSFGTDSNTEAFF. CDR3 in DNA: TGTGCCAGCAGTTTTGGGACGGACAGTAACACTGAAGCTTTCTTT.

This clone has only one observation. The gene calls are TRBV6-5 and TRBJ1-1; D is possibly TRBD1 (6 bases). V was shortened by 0 bases and J by 0 bases, with 8 bases between the two germline ends. The CDR3 runs 15 residues. From germline, CDR1 is MNHEY and CDR2 SVGAGI. The CDR3 DNA reads as TGTGCCAGCAGTTACTCGGACAGATTGAACACTGAAGCTTTCTTT. Residues: CASSYSDRLNTEAFF.

The V and J genes are TRBV28 and TRBJ1-1; TRBD1 matches at 10 bases. Trimming cost V 6 bases and J 11 bases; bases outside gene matches: 9. There are 13 residues in the CDR3. Looked up from germline, CDR1 is MDHEN and CDR2 is SYDVKM. The CDR3 spells CASSPGTGVRAFF. The CDR3 DNA reads as TGTGCCAGCAGCCCCGGGACAGGGGTACGGGCTTTCTTT. The variable domain in full, with the rest retrieved from reference TRBV28 and TRBJ1-1, is DVKVTQSSRYLVKRTGEKVFLECVQDMDHENMFWYRQDPGLGLRLIYFSYDVKMKEKGDIPEGYSVSREKKERFSLILESASTNQTSMYLCASSPGTGVRAFFGQGTRLTVV.

This chain uses TRBV6-5 with TRBJ1-1; D is unclear. This CDR3 is built from 14 residues. V was pared by 4 bases and J by 2 bases, with 11 bases between. CDR1 MNHEY and CDR2 SVGAGI come from the germline V gene. Written as DNA, the CDR3 is TGTGCCAGCAGTTCCCCTTTGGGCAACACTGAAGCTTTCTTT. Translating gives CASSSPLGNTEAFF.

The chain has TRBV27 and TRBJ1-5; D may be TRBD1 (5 bases). Germline assignment: CDR1 MNHEY and CDR2 SMNVEV (reference sequence). Trimming took off 5 bases at V and 5 bases at J, with 10 bases between the two ends. The CDR3 sequence is 13 residues long. The CDR3 protein is CASSGGRDQPQHF. The CDR3 region has the DNA TGTGCCAGCAGTGGGGGGAGAGATCAGCCCCAGCATTTT.

The V call is TRBV10-2, the J call TRBJ2-2; TRBD1 matches at 7 bases. V lost 4 bases and J lost 4; bases outside the gene matches: 0. Germline loops: CDR1 WSHSY, CDR2 SAAADI. The CDR3 covers 13 residues. CDR3 residues: CASSAGGTGELFF. CDR3 bases: TGCGCCAGCAGTGCAGGGGGCACCGGGGAGCTGTTTTTT.

The sample holds one count of this clone. The chain employs TRBV10-3 and TRBJ1-2; D is perhaps TRBD1 (5 bases). The V end lost 7 bases, the J end lost 8 bases, and 11 bases lay between the germline ends. The CDR3 extends over 11 amino acids. Germline CDR1 and CDR2: ENHRY and SYGVKD. This CDR3 is CAITQGEGYTF. The CDR3 coding sequence is TGTGCCATCACCCAGGGTGAAGGCTACACCTTC.

This chain links TRBV15 with TRBJ2-1; 15 bases fit TRBD2. Unmatched junction bases numbered 4, after V lost 3 bases and J lost 7 bases. Germline CDR1 is LNHNV and CDR2 is YYDKDF (reference sequence). The CDR3 loop spans 16 amino acids. CDR3 DNA: TGTGCCACCAGCAGGGGGGGACTAGCGGGAGGTAATGAGCAGTTCTTC. This codes for CATSRGGLAGGNEQFF.

On this clone itself: This same CDR3 is encoded by further DNA sequences in the sample. V usage is TRBV12-3 or TRBV12-4 and J usage is TRBJ1-3; possibly TRBD1 for D (5 bases). The CDR3 has 12 residues. Trimming shortened V by 5 bases and J by 8 bases, and 10 bases separated the two germline ends. The CDR3 region is CASSLQGDTIYF. The CDR3 nucleotides are TGTGCCAGCAGTCTCCAGGGCGACACCATATATTTT.

The chain links TRBV15 to TRBJ2-7, with 8 bases fitting TRBD1. The CDR3 runs 15 residues. Germline CDR1 reads LNHNV; CDR2 reads YYDKDF (reference sequence). V gave up 1 base and J gave up 3 bases; unmatched junction bases: 5. CDR3 in DNA: TGTGCCACCAGCAGAGCGACAGGGGTGGACTACGAGCAGTACTTC. Its protein product is CATSRATGVDYEQYF.

V and J are TRBV25-1 and TRBJ2-7; TRBD2 matches at 12 bases. CDR1 is MGHDK and CDR2 is SYGVNS in the germline V gene. With 6 bases clipped from V and 5 bases from J, the junction kept 8 bases outside the gene matches. This CDR3 spans 15 amino acids. The CDR3 reads CASSARTSGTNEQYF. CDR3 in DNA: TGTGCCAGCAGCGCCCGGACTAGCGGGACCAACGAGCAGTACTTC.

V and J are TRBV20-1 and TRBJ2-7, with a tentative D call TRBD1 (8 bases). This CDR3 contains 10 residues. From germline, CDR1 is DFQATT and CDR2 SNEGSKA (reference sequence). Trimming took off 6 bases at V and 11 bases at J, with 14 bases between the two ends. The CDR3 reads CSARTGGEYF. As DNA, the CDR3 is TGCAGTGCGAGAACAGGGGGGGAGTACTTC.

The chain employs TRBV28 and TRBJ2-7; 13 bases agree with TRBD2. CDR3 length equals 15 residues. V shed 6 bases, J shed 2 bases, and the junction held 4 bases outside the gene matches. The germline V gene has CDR1 MDHEN and CDR2 SYDVKM. CDR3 in DNA: TGTGCCAGCAGCCAACTAGCGGGAGGGCCCTACGAGCAGTACTTC. Its protein product is CASSQLAGGPYEQYF. Full variable domain (missing parts from reference TRBV28 and TRBJ2-7): DVKVTQSSRYLVKRTGEKVFLECVQDMDHENMFWYRQDPGLGLRLIYFSYDVKMKEKGDIPEGYSVSREKKERFSLILESASTNQTSMYLCASSQLAGGPYEQYFGPGTRLTVT.

The V call is TRBV5-1, the J call TRBJ1-1; D gene ambiguous. Germline assignment: CDR1 SGHRS and CDR2 YFSETQ. This CDR3 spans 14 amino acids. V gave up 4 bases and J gave up 3 bases, with 13 bases separating them. The CDR3 region is CASSPSLGDTEAFF. CDR3 DNA sequence: TGCGCCAGCAGCCCCAGCCTAGGTGACACTGAAGCTTTCTTT.

This chain connects TRBV9 to TRBJ1-3; 7 nucleotides match TRBD1. The junction had 3 bases not matched to a gene; V was cut back by 2 bases and J by 4 bases. Germline CDR1 SGDLS, CDR2 YYNGEE. The CDR3 is 14 residues long. For the CDR3, the DNA is TGTGCCAGCAGCGTCCGGACAGGAGGAAACACCATATATTTT. It specifies CASSVRTGGNTIYF.

The chain joins TRBV7-9 to TRBJ2-1; 9 bases align to TRBD1. With V trimmed by 7 bases and J by 0 bases, 4 bases remained unmatched. The CDR3 has 15 amino acids. Germline assignment: CDR1 SEHNR and CDR2 FQNEAQ (reference sequence). The CDR3 DNA reads as TGTGCCAGCACCAAGGGACAGGGCTCCTACAATGAGCAGTTCTTC. The encoded protein is CASTKGQGSYNEQFF. Complete variable domain (other parts from reference TRBV7-9 and TRBJ2-1): DTGVSQNPRHKITKRGQNVTFRCDPISEHNRLYWYRQTLGQGPEFLTYFQNEAQLEKSRLLSDRFSAERPKGSFSTLEIQRTEQGDSAMYLCASTKGQGSYNEQFFGPGTRLTVL.

This clone was seen a few times. The chain recombines TRBV10-3 with TRBJ2-7; 9 bases are a match to TRBD1. After removal of 0 bases from V and 6 bases from J, the junction contained 6 bases not matched to a gene. CDR3 size: 15 residues. The germline CDR1 and CDR2 sequences are ENHRY and SYGVKD. CDR3 residues: CAISESKDRGGEQYF. CDR3 bases: TGTGCCATCAGTGAGTCGAAGGACAGGGGCGGCGAGCAGTACTTC.

This clone came up once. The V and J genes are TRBV6-5 and TRBJ1-3; D not certain. The germline gives CDR1 MNHEY, CDR2 SVGAGI. The CDR3 covers 13 residues. V was shortened by 8 bases and J by 0 bases, with 8 bases between the two germline ends. The CDR3 here is CASRRASGNTIYF. CDR3 DNA: TGTGCCAGCCGGAGAGCCTCTGGAAACACCATATATTTT.

The V call is TRBV18, the J call TRBJ2-5; 8 nucleotides match TRBD1. The CDR3 length is 13 residues. Germline lookup yields CDR1 KGHSH and CDR2 LQKENI. V lost 3 bases and J lost 3; bases outside the gene matches: 0. The CDR3 DNA is TGTGCCAGCTCACCGGACAGGGAAGAGACCCAGTACTTC. Translated: CASSPDREETQYF.

As for this clone: At one of its ends the junction is not consistent with the germline gene, which may arise from a read error. The rearrangement uses TRBV19 and TRBJ1-4, with TRBD1 matching over 8 bases. Germline V CDR1 and CDR2: LNHDA, SQIVND (reference sequence). This CDR3 comprises 15 residues. CDR3: CASSSDRVYGRKTVF. In nucleotides, the CDR3 is TGTGCCAGTAGTTCGGACAGGGTCTATGGAAGAAAAACTGTTTTT.